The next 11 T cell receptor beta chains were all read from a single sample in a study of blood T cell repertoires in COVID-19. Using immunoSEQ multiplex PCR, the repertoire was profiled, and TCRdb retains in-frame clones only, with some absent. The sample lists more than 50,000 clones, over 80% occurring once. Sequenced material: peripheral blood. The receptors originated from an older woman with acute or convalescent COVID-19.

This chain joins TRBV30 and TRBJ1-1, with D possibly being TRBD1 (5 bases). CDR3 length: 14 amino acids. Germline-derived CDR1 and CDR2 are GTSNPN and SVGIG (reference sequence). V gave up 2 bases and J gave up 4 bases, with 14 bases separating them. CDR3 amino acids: CAWSRGTPGTEAFF. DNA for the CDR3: TGTGCCTGGAGTAGGGGCACGCCGGGCACTGAAGCTTTCTTT.

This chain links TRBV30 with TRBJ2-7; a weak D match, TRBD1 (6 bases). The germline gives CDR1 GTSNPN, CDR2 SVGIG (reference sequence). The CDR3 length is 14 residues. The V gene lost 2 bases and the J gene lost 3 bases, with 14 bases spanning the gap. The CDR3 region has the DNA TGTGCCTGGAGTCGCCCGACAGGAAGCTACGAGCAGTACTTC. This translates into CAWSRPTGSYEQYF.

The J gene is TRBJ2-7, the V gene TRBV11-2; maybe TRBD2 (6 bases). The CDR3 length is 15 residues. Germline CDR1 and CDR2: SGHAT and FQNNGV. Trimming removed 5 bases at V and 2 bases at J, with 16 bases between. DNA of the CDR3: TGTGCCAGCAGCCTCATGGCGGGACCTACCTACGAGCAGTACTTC. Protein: CASSLMAGPTYEQYF.

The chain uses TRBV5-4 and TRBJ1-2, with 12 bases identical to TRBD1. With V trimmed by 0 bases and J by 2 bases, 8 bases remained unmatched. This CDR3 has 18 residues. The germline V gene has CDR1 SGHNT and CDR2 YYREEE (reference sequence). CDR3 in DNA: TGTGCCAGCAGCTTGGAGGGGGACAGGGGGCCCCGGAACTATGGCTACACCTTC. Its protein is CASSLEGDRGPRNYGYTF.

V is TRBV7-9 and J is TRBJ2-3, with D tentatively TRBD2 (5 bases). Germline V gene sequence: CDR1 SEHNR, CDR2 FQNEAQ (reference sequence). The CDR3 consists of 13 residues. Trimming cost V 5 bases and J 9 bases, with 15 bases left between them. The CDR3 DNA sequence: TGTGCCAGCAGCCTTGGCACTCCGGGGACGCAGTATTTT. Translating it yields CASSLGTPGTQYF.

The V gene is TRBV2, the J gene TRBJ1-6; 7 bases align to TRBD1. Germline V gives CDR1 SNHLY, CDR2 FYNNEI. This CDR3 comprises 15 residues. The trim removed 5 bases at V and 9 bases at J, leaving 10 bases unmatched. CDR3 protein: CASSPTGQSSSPLHF. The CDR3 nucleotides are TGTGCCAGCAGTCCCACGGGACAGAGCTCTTCACCCCTCCACTTT.

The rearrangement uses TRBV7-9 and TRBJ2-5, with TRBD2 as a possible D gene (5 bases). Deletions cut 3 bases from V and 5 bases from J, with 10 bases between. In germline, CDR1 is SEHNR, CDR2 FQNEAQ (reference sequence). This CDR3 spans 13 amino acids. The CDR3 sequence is CASSLGWRETQYF. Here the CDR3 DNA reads TGTGCCAGCAGCTTGGGCTGGAGGGAGACCCAGTACTTC. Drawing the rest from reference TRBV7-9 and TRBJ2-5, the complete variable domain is DTGVSQNPRHKITKRGQNVTFRCDPISEHNRLYWYRQTLGQGPEFLTYFQNEAQLEKSRLLSDRFSAERPKGSFSTLEIQRTEQGDSAMYLCASSLGWRETQYFGPGTRLLVL.

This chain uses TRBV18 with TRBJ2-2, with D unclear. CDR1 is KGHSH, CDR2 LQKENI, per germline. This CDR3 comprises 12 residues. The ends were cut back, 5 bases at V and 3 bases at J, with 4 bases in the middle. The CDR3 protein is CASSSDTGELFF. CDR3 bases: TGTGCCAGCTCATCGGACACCGGGGAGCTGTTTTTT.

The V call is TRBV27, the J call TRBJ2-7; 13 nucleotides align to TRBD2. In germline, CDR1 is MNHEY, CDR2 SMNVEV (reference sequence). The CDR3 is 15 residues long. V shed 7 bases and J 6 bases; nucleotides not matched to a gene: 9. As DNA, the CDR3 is TGTGCCAGCAAACGACTAGCGGGAGGTTTTTCCGAGCAGTACTTC. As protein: CASKRLAGGFSEQYF.

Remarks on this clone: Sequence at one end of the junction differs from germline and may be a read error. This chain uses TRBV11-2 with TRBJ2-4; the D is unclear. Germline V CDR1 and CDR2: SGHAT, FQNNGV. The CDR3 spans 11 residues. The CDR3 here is CASSQTPRRDF. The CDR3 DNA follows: TGTGCCAGCAGCCAGACTCCCCGGCGAGACTTC.

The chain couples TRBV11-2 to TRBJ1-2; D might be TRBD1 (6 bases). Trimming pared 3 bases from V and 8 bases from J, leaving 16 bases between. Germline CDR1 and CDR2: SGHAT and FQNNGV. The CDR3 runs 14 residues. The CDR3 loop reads CASSFGQTPGGYTF. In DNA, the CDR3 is TGTGCCAGCAGCTTCGGACAGACTCCCGGGGGCTACACCTTC.